The 32 T cell receptor beta chains presented below share a single source sample, sequenced in a study of blood T cell repertoires in COVID-19. Clones were read by immunoSEQ multiplex PCR, and TCRdb kept only the in-frame ones, dropping some. Of about 120,000 clones detected, about four fifths appear once; the ten largest clones hold roughly 12%. Specimen: peripheral blood. The receptors come from a human donor in a cohort sampled during active COVID-19.

The chain joins TRBV10-2 to TRBJ1-1, with TRBD1 identical over 9 bases. The CDR3 is 14 residues long. Per germline, CDR1 WSHSY and CDR2 SAAADI. J gave up 5 bases and V 7 bases, and 8 bases lay outside the gene matches. The chain's CDR3 is CASKKQGAGTEAFF. In nucleotides, the CDR3 is TGCGCCAGCAAGAAACAGGGGGCTGGAACTGAAGCTTTCTTT.

The rearrangement links TRBV2 to TRBJ1-5, with TRBD1 matching 9 bases. CDR3 size: 14 residues. Germline-derived CDR1 and CDR2 are SNHLY and FYNNEI. The ends lost 4 bases at V and 6 bases at J; junction bases unmatched: 4. The chain's CDR3 is CASSAGTGFQPQHF. Here the CDR3 DNA reads TGTGCCAGCAGTGCTGGGACAGGGTTTCAGCCCCAGCATTTT.

The chain links TRBV5-1 to TRBJ2-2; D unclear. With 5 bases removed from V and 6 bases from J, the gap between germline ends came to 8 bases. The V gene's germline CDR1 is SGHRS and CDR2 YFSETQ. This CDR3 is 12 amino acids long. For the CDR3, the DNA is TGCGCCAGCAGTCAGATCTCCGGGGAGCTGTTTTTT. Amino acid sequence: CASSQISGELFF.

The V gene is TRBV5-1, the J gene TRBJ2-2; TRBD2 agrees at 9 bases. Germline V gives CDR1 SGHRS, CDR2 YFSETQ. With 0 bases clipped from V and 5 bases from J, the junction kept 5 bases outside the gene matches. The CDR3 loop spans 16 amino acids. The chain's CDR3 is CASSLDPSGVTGELFF. The CDR3 DNA sequence: TGCGCCAGCAGCTTGGACCCTAGCGGGGTAACCGGGGAGCTGTTTTTT.

The gene calls are TRBV21-1 and TRBJ1-1; no DNA check was done on the table's D call, TRBD1. TRBV21-1 counts as a pseudogene. This CDR3 region has 16 residues. Here the CDR3 reads CASSKGTRPENTEAFF. As DNA, the CDR3 is TGTGCCAGCAGCAAAGGGACACGCCCCGAGAACACTGAAGCTTTCTTT.

The CDR3 DNA sequence: TGTGCCAGCAGCTTGACTAGCGGGTCACAGGGTACGCAGTATTTT. It yields the protein CASSLTSGSQGTQYF. The V call is TRBV7-2, the J call TRBJ2-3; 10 bases are shared with TRBD2. The CDR3 has 15 amino acids. CDR1 and CDR2 (germline): SGHTA, FQGNSA. V was clipped by 3 bases and J by 8 bases; unmatched bases: 8.

The chain carries TRBV5-1 and TRBJ2-3, with 7 bases matching TRBD1. Per the germline V gene, CDR1 is SGHRS and CDR2 is YFSETQ. This CDR3 contains 14 residues. J lost 3 bases, V lost 8 bases, and 9 bases had no gene match. CDR3 sequence: CASQQGPGTDTQYF. CDR3 bases: TGCGCCAGTCAACAGGGGCCCGGGACAGATACGCAGTATTTT.

DNA for the CDR3: TGTGCCAGCAGTCTACGAAGCAATCAGCCCCAGCATTTT. Protein: CASSLRSNQPQHF. The rearrangement joins TRBV28 to TRBJ1-5; D remains ambiguous. The CDR3 consists of 13 residues. Looked up from germline, CDR1 is MDHEN and CDR2 is SYDVKM. Trimming took 5 bases from V and 1 from J, leaving 6 bases between them.

Concerning this clone: Other DNA sequences of this sample code for an identical CDR3. The rearrangement joins TRBV2 to TRBJ2-1; perhaps TRBD1 as D (5 bases). Germline CDR1 and CDR2: SNHLY and FYNNEI. The CDR3 covers 16 residues. The ends were cut back, 4 bases at V and 2 bases at J, with 15 bases in the middle. DNA of the CDR3: TGTGCCAGCAGTGTGAGGTCGGCAGGGACCTACAATGAGCAGTTCTTC. Its translation: CASSVRSAGTYNEQFF.

The V and J genes are TRBV19 and TRBJ1-6; 7 positions agree with TRBD1. With V trimmed by 6 bases and J by 7 bases, 6 bases remained unmatched. The CDR3 extends over 14 amino acids. The germline V gene has CDR1 LNHDA and CDR2 SQIVND (reference sequence). The CDR3 reads CASSHRGWNSPLHF. The CDR3 nucleotides are TGTGCCAGTAGCCACAGGGGATGGAATTCACCCCTCCACTTT.

This chain links TRBV9 with TRBJ1-5; 7 nucleotides agree with TRBD1. In germline, CDR1 is SGDLS, CDR2 YYNGEE. This CDR3 has 14 amino acids. The trim removed 5 bases at V and 6 bases at J, leaving 8 bases unmatched. CDR3 loop: CASSPGQDSQPQHF. CDR3 in DNA: TGTGCCAGCAGTCCAGGACAGGACAGTCAGCCCCAGCATTTT.

This clone was recorded a few times. This chain uses TRBV19 with TRBJ2-5; TRBD1 matches at 9 bases. Trimming at V came to 6 bases and at J to 5 bases, leaving 7 bases not matched to a gene. The CDR3 contains 14 residues. The germline CDR1 and CDR2 sequences are LNHDA and SQIVND (reference sequence). CDR3 bases: TGTGCCAGTAGCAATACAGGGGGCACGGAGACCCAGTACTTC. Amino acids: CASSNTGGTETQYF.

This rearrangement joins TRBV7-2 to TRBJ2-3, with D maybe TRBD2 (6 bases). The germline gives CDR1 SGHTA, CDR2 FQGNSA. The V end was cut by 5 bases, the J end by 6 bases, with 21 bases between. The CDR3 has 16 amino acids. The CDR3 nucleotides are TGTGCCAGCAGCATGGCTCGGCTAGCGAGCAGGGATACGCAGTATTTT. This gives the protein CASSMARLASRDTQYF.

This rearrangement joins TRBV25-1 to TRBJ1-2; TRBD1 might be the D (5 bases). V was shortened by 3 bases and J by 4 bases, with 18 bases between the two germline ends. The V gene's germline CDR1 is MGHDK and CDR2 SYGVNS. The CDR3 covers 16 residues. The CDR3: CASSDSTSDRSYGYTF. CDR3 DNA sequence: TGTGCCAGCAGTGACTCAACCTCTGACAGATCCTATGGCTACACCTTC.

The chain uses TRBV6-5 and TRBJ2-2; weak D call: TRBD1 (5 bases). The CDR3 runs to 13 residues. V shed 6 bases and J shed 5 bases, with 10 bases lying between them. Per the germline V gene, CDR1 is MNHEY and CDR2 is SVGAGI. CDR3 coding DNA: TGTGCCAGCAGCAGGGAAAATACCGGGGAGCTGTTTTTT. It encodes CASSRENTGELFF.

The rearrangement links TRBV7-8 to TRBJ2-1; maybe TRBD1 (5 bases). The germline V and J ends were trimmed by 2 bases and 8 bases, with 13 bases remaining between them. Per germline, CDR1 SGHVS and CDR2 FQNEAQ. This CDR3 comprises 14 residues. As DNA, the CDR3 is TGTGCCAGCAGCTTATCAGGGTTCCACGATGAGCAGTTCTTC. This gives the protein CASSLSGFHDEQFF.

In the case of this clone: Germline is not matched at one junction end, which may reflect a read error. The gene calls are TRBV7-7 and TRBJ2-1, with D possibly matching TRBD1 (5 bases). In germline, CDR1 is SSHAT, CDR2 FNYEAQ (reference sequence). This CDR3 comprises 15 residues. DNA for the CDR3: TGTGCTAGCAGCTTAGCTCCAGGGCTGTACAATGAGCAGTTCTTC. It encodes CASSLAPGLYNEQFF.

In its sample, this clone was seen once. This rearrangement joins TRBV6-5 to TRBJ1-6; maybe TRBD1 (6 bases). The CDR3 sequence is 12 residues long. Germline lookup yields CDR1 MNHEY and CDR2 SVGAGI. The CDR3 DNA is TGTACGGAGGGGGGGTATAATTCACCCCTCCACTTT. This encodes CTEGGYNSPLHF.

The chain uses TRBV5-5 and TRBJ1-6; no clear D gene. V lost 4 bases and J lost 9, with 14 bases in between. Germline CDR1 reads SGHKS; CDR2 reads YYEKEE (reference sequence). The CDR3 runs to 14 residues. CDR3 loop: CASSLTGDSSPLHF. For the CDR3, the DNA is TGTGCCAGCAGCCTGACCGGGGATAGTTCACCCCTCCACTTT.

This clone has more than one count but fewer than ten. This chain links TRBV5-8 with TRBJ1-4, with D possibly TRBD1 on 6 matching bases. Trimming stripped 3 bases from V and 8 bases from J, with 14 bases between. The CDR3 runs to 14 residues. Germline-derived CDR1 and CDR2 are SGHTS and YDEGEE. CDR3 coding DNA: TGTGCCAGCAGCTCCAGGGGATTAGGAGAAAAACTGTTTTTT. Translation gives CASSSRGLGEKLFF. The whole variable domain, remainder taken from reference TRBV5-8 and TRBJ1-4, is EAGVTQSPTHLIKTRGQQATLRCSPISGHTSVYWYQQALGLGLQFLLWYDEGEERNRGNFPPRFSGRQFPNYSSELNVNALELEDSALYLCASSSRGLGEKLFFGSGTQLSVL.

The genes are TRBV27 and TRBJ2-6; D is perhaps TRBD2 (6 bases). V was trimmed by 2 bases and J by 1 base, leaving 6 bases between them. CDR1 and CDR2 (germline): MNHEY, SMNVEV (reference sequence). This CDR3 has 15 amino acids. The CDR3 coding sequence is TGTGCCAGCAGTTTACGGGAGTCTGGGGCCAACGTCCTGACTTTC. Translated: CASSLRESGANVLTF.

The CDR3 reads CASSFTGQETQYF. CDR3 DNA: TGTGCCAGCAGCTTTACGGGGCAAGAGACCCAGTACTTC. This chain connects TRBV11-2 to TRBJ2-5; the D gene is possibly TRBD2 (5 bases). The V gene lost 3 bases and the J gene lost 2 bases, with 7 bases spanning the gap. The germline V gene encodes CDR1 SGHAT and CDR2 FQNNGV. This CDR3 spans 13 amino acids. The full variable domain, rest sourced from reference TRBV11-2 and TRBJ2-5, is EAGVAQSPRYKIIEKRQSVAFWCNPISGHATLYWYQQILGQGPKLLIQFQNNGVVDDSQLPKDRFSAERLKGVDSTLKIQPAKLEDSAVYLCASSFTGQETQYFGPGTRLLVL.

The genes are TRBV5-5 and TRBJ1-1; D call uncertain. CDR1 is SGHKS and CDR2 is YYEKEE in the germline V gene (reference sequence). The CDR3 has 15 amino acids. Trimming removed 0 bases from V and 0 bases from J, with 9 bases in between. The CDR3 here is CASSLVPGLNTEAFF. CDR3 DNA sequence: TGTGCCAGCAGCTTGGTTCCGGGATTGAACACTGAAGCTTTCTTT.

This CDR3 reads CASSNTGGAVETQYF. In DNA form, the CDR3 reads TGTGCCAGTAGTAATACAGGGGGCGCGGTTGAGACCCAGTACTTC. The chain uses TRBV19 and TRBJ2-5; 9 nucleotides match TRBD1. The V gene's germline CDR1 is LNHDA and CDR2 SQIVND (reference sequence). The CDR3 is 15 residues long. Trimming took 4 bases from V and 5 from J; bases not matched to a gene: 8.

This clone was counted only a few times. The chain's CDR3 is CASSPAGTGETQYF. The CDR3 region has the DNA TGCGCCAGCAGCCCGGCGGGGACCGGGGAGACCCAGTACTTC. The gene calls are TRBV5-1 and TRBJ2-5; D may be TRBD2 (6 bases). The CDR3 sequence is 14 residues long. The germline V and J ends were trimmed by 4 bases and 5 bases, with 15 bases remaining between them. The germline CDR1 and CDR2 sequences are SGHRS and YFSETQ.

The V call is TRBV7-6, the J call TRBJ2-7; D is unresolved. This CDR3 contains 15 residues. Trimming stripped 1 base from V and 1 base from J, with 11 bases between. The germline gives CDR1 SGHVS, CDR2 FNYEAQ. DNA for the CDR3: TGTGCCAGCAGCTTAGTACAGAGCCCGTCCTACGAGCAGTACTTC. This gives the protein CASSLVQSPSYEQYF.

This clone was detected once. The gene calls are TRBV6-6 and TRBJ2-3; D perhaps matches TRBD1 (5 bases). The CDR3 covers 14 residues. V dropped 9 bases and J dropped 0 bases, with 13 bases sitting between them. Germline-derived CDR1 and CDR2 are MNHNY and SVGAGI (reference sequence). The chain's CDR3 is CASSQGRSTDTQYF. For the CDR3, the DNA is TGTGCCAGTTCTCAGGGTCGAAGCACAGATACGCAGTATTTT.

This chain connects TRBV7-7 to TRBJ2-2, with 8 nucleotides matching TRBD2. Germline values: CDR1 SSHAT, CDR2 FNYEAQ (reference sequence). The CDR3 consists of 16 residues. V trimming: 5 bases; J trimming: 6 bases; junction bases outside the gene matches: 11. CDR3 in amino acids: CASSPLAGPVAGELFF. In DNA form, the CDR3 reads TGTGCCAGCAGCCCCTTAGCGGGGCCTGTCGCCGGGGAGCTGTTTTTT.

This clone was found once. The V and J genes are TRBV24-1 and TRBJ2-1, with 8 bases that match TRBD2. CDR1 is KGHDR, CDR2 SFDVKD, per germline. The CDR3 sequence is 17 residues long. V lost 3 bases and J lost 5; bases outside the gene matches: 11. The chain's CDR3 is CATSDPPGGLGNNEQFF. In DNA form, the CDR3 reads TGTGCCACCAGTGATCCCCCGGGGGGGTTGGGTAACAATGAGCAGTTCTTC.

The chain joins TRBV4-1 to TRBJ2-7; D is perhaps TRBD2 (6 bases). The CDR3 sequence is 15 residues long. The germline V gene encodes CDR1 MGHRA and CDR2 YSYEKL. V lost 5 bases and J 0 bases, leaving 14 bases between the germline ends. The CDR3 protein is CASSNRDGSSYEQYF. The CDR3 bases are TGCGCCAGCAGCAACCGGGACGGGAGCTCCTACGAGCAGTACTTC.

The chain couples TRBV11-2 to TRBJ2-1, with D perhaps TRBD2 (5 bases). There are 16 residues in the CDR3. CDR1 SGHAT and CDR2 FQNNGV come from the germline V gene. V was pared by 1 base and J by 5 bases, with 15 bases between. DNA for the CDR3: TGTGCCAGCAGCTTAGTTCTAGCCCTCGCGAACAATGAGCAGTTCTTC. This sequence encodes CASSLVLALANNEQFF.

V usage is TRBV7-2 and J usage is TRBJ1-5; D is ambiguous. Germline CDR1 reads SGHTA; CDR2 reads FQGNSA. The ends were cut back, 3 bases at V and 9 bases at J, with 12 bases in the middle. The CDR3 length is 13 residues. In nucleotides, the CDR3 is TGTGCCAGCAGCTTTCAGGTTCGAATGCCCCAGCATTTT. Residues: CASSFQVRMPQHF.